This T cell receptor beta chain was identified in a study of siplizumab effects on memory and regulatory T cells. Study-wide results and limits: Alloreactive sequences from unstimulated CD4+ memory cells fell significantly with siplizumab. Of the proliferating CD4+ or CD8+ clones, roughly 75-96% lacked a naive or memory phenotype that could be assigned. Naive T cells were seemingly more diverse than memory cells, and major contributions to the alloresponse seemed to be made by them.

The CDR3 contains 16 residues. Trimming removed 5 bases from V and 1 base from J, with 14 bases in between. The germline V gene has CDR1 SGHNT and CDR2 YENEEA. Turning to this clone: Its antigen is undetermined.

The repertoire was sequenced with immunoSEQ multiplex PCR; TCRdb's copy has only in-frame clones and lacks some. The sample has 92,000 or so clones, 85% to 90% seen once. This clonotype originated in a human donor in good health. The source material was CD4+ T cells sorted from blood. V and J are TRBV11-3 and TRBJ2-2; the D gene is possibly TRBD2 (6 bases). The CDR3 here is CASSRELGGNTGELFF. The CDR3 DNA reads as TGTGCCAGCAGCAGAGAACTGGGGGGGAACACCGGGGAGCTGTTTTTT. Supplemented by reference TRBV11-3 and TRBJ2-2, the full variable domain reads EAGVVQSPRYKIIEKKQPVAFWCNPISGHNTLYWYLQNLGQGPELLIRYENEEAVDDSQLPKDRFSAERLKGVDSTLKIQPAELGDSAVYLCASSRELGGNTGELFFGEGSRLTVL.